This T cell receptor beta chain was documented in a study of response to subunit inactivated influenza vaccine (dated by TCRdb to the late 2010s). In terms of the full investigation: Deep quantitative T cell receptor repertoire profiling was used in the study to track responses to a trivalent subunit inactivated influenza vaccine. General study outcomes and caveats: It was suggested by the authors that each seasonal influenza vaccination may recruit only a limited number of new T cells.

As for this clonotype: Its antigen has not been determined. No much larger clone is present one base from it, and per-base qualities are unavailable.

Ends trimmed: V by 5 bases, J by 2 bases; bases unmatched to a gene: 16. Including cysteine and phenylalanine, the CDR3 has 18 amino acids. The sequence is cut down to CDR3 DNA, 54 bases in frame from base 1. CDR1 and CDR2 are read off the germline V gene as SGHTA and FQGNSA. Libraries were prepared through RT-PCR. For sequencing, an Illumina HiSeq 2500 was employed. TCRdb passed the public sequencing reads through fastp at Q25 and MiXCR, retaining productive beta sequences. Identical CDR3 proteins give one entry, which carries the most common genes and DNA. Here the sample has 650,000 or so distinct CDR3 sequences; 14% occur a single time. Of the sample, 7.5% to 8% is held by the ten largest clones.

The chain is assembled from TRBV7-2 and TRBJ2-5, and 8 junction bases match TRBD1. This TCR derives from a middle-aged man who received an inactivated influenza vaccine. Donor details come from another sample of the same person, matched by shared clones. The specimen comprised PBMCs from blood, sampled 14 to 15 days before vaccination. The CDR3 in this case is CASSVRGPGGAWQETQYF. The sequenced DNA: TGTGCCAGCAGCGTTCGCGGGCCAGGGGGCGCTTGGCAAGAGACCCAGTACTTC.